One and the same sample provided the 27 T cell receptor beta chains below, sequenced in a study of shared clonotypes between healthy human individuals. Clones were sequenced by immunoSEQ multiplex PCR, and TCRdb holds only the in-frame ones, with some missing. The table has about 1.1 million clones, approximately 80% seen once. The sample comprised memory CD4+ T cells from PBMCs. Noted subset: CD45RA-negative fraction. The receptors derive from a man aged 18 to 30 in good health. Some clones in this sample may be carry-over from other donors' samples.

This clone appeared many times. The CDR3 DNA sequence: TGTGCCAGCAGTACCCGCGGGGGGCTGATTGGGACCCAGTACTTC. As protein: CASSTRGGLIGTQYF. This sequence joins TRBV28 and TRBJ2-5; 8 bases map to TRBD2. From germline, CDR1 is MDHEN and CDR2 SYDVKM. The CDR3 runs 15 residues. V shed 5 bases, J shed 7 bases, and the junction held 12 bases outside the gene matches.

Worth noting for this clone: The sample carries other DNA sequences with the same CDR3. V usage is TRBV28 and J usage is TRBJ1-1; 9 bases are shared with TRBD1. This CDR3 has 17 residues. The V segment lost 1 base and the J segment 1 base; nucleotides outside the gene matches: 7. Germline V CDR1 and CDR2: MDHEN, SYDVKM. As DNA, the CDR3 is TGTGCCAGCAGTTTATTGCCGGGACAGGGAGGGAACACTGAAGCTTTCTTT. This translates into CASSLLPGQGGNTEAFF.

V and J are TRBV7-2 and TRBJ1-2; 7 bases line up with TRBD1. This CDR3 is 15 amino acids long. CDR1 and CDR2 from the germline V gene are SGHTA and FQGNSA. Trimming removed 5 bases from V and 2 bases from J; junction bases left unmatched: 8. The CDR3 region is CASSNSGGQNYGYTF. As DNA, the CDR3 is TGTGCCAGCAGCAACTCAGGGGGTCAGAACTATGGCTACACCTTC.

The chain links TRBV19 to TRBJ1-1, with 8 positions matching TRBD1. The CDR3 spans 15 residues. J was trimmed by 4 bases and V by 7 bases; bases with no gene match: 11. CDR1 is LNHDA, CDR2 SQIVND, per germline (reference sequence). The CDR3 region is CASNPYQGAVTEAFF. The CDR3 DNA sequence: TGTGCCAGTAACCCATATCAGGGGGCGGTCACTGAAGCTTTCTTT. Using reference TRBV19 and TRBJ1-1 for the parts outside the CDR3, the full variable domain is DGGITQSPKYLFRKEGQNVTLSCEQNLNHDAMYWYRQDPGQGLRLIYYSQIVNDFQKGDIAEGYSVSREKKESFPLTVTSAQKNPTAFYLCASNPYQGAVTEAFFGQGTRLTVV.

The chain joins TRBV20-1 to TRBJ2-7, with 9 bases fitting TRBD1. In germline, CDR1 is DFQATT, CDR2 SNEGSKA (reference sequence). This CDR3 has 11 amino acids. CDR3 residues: CRPWDRDEQYF. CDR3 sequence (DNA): TGCCGACCCTGGGACAGGGACGAGCAGTACTTC.

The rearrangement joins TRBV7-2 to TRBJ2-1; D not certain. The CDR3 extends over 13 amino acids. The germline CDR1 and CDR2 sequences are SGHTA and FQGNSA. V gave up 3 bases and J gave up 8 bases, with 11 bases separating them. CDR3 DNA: TGTGCCAGCAGCTTTTCTAGTGACGATGAGCAGTTCTTC. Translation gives CASSFSSDDEQFF.

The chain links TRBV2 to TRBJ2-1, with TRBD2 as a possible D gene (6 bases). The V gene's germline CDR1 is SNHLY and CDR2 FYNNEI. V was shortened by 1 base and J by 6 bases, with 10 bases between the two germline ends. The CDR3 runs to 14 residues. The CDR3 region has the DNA TGTGCCAGCAGTGAAGGGAGGGTACCCAATGAGCAGTTCTTC. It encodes CASSEGRVPNEQFF.

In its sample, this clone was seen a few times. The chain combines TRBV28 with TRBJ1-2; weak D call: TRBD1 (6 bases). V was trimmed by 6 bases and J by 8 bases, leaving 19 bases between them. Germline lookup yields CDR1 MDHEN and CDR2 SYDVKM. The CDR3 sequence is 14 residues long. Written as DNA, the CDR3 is TGTGCCAGCAGACCCGTAGACAGGAGGGGAGGCTACACCTTC. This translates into CASRPVDRRGGYTF.

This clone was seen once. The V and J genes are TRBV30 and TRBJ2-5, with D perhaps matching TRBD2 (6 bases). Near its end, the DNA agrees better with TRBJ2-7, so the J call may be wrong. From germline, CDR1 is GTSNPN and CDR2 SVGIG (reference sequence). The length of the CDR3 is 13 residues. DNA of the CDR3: TGTGCCTGGAGTCGGGACTCTCCGTACGAGCAGTACTTC. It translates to CAWSRDSPYEQYF.

The DNA of the CDR3 is TGTGCCAGCAGCTTAGATGTGGCAGGGCAACTGTTTTTT. Residues: CASSLDVAGQLFF. The chain employs TRBV7-9 and TRBJ1-4; the D gene is possibly TRBD1 (5 bases). The CDR3 length is 13 residues. CDR1 is SEHNR, CDR2 FQNEAQ, per germline (reference sequence). V lost 1 base and J lost 12, with 12 bases in between. The entire variable domain, with the rest obtained from reference TRBV7-9 and TRBJ1-4, is as follows: DTGVSQNPRHKITKRGQNVTFRCDPISEHNRLYWYRQTLGQGPEFLTYFQNEAQLEKSRLLSDRFSAERPKGSFSTLEIQRTEQGDSAMYLCASSLDVAGQLFFGSGTQLSVL.

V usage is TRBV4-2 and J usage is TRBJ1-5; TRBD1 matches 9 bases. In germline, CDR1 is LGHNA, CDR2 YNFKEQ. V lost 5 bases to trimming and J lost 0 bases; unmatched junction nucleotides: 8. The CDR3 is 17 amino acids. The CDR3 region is CASSTRQGDYSNQPQHF. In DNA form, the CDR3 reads TGTGCCAGCAGCACACGACAGGGGGATTATAGCAATCAGCCCCAGCATTTT.

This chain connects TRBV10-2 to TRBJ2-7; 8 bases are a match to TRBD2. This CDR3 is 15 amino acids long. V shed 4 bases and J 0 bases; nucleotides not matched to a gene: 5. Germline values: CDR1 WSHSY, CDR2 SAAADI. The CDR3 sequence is CASSGMAGGSYEQYF. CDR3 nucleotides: TGCGCCAGCAGTGGGATGGCGGGAGGCTCCTACGAGCAGTACTTC.

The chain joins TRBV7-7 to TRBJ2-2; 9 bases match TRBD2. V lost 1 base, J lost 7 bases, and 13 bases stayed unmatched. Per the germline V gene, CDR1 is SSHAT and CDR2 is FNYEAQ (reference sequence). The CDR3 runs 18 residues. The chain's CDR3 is CASSLVASAGGPGGELFF. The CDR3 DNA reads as TGTGCCAGCAGCTTAGTGGCTTCGGCGGGAGGGCCGGGCGGGGAGCTGTTTTTT. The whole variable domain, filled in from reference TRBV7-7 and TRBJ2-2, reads GAGVSQSPRYKVTKRGQDVTLRCDPISSHATLYWYQQALGQGPEFLTYFNYEAQPDKSGLPSDRFSAERPEGSISTLTIQRTEQRDSAMYRCASSLVASAGGPGGELFFGEGSRLTVL.

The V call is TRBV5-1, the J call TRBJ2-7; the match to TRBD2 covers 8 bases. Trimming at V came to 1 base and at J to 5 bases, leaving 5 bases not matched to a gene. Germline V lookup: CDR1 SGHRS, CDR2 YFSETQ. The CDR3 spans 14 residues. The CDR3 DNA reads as TGCGCCAGCAGCTTGTCGGCGGGAGGCGACGAGCAGTACTTC. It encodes CASSLSAGGDEQYF.

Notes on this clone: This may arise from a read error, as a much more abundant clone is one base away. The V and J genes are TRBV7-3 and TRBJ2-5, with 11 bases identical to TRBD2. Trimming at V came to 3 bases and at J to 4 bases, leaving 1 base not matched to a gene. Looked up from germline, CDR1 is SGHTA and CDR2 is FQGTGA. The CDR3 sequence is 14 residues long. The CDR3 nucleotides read TGTGCCAGCAGCTTCGGGACTAGCGGAGAGACCCAGTACTTC. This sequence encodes CASSFGTSGETQYF. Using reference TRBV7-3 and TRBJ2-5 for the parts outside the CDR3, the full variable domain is GAGVSQTPSNKVTEKGKYVELRCDPISGHTALYWYRQSLGQGPEFLIYFQGTGAADDSGLPNDRFFAVRPEGSVSTLKIQRTERGDSAVYLCASSFGTSGETQYFGPGTRLLVL.

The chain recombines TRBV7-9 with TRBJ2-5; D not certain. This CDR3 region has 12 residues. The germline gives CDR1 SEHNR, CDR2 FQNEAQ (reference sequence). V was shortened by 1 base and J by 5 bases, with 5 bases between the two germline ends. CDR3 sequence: CASSLDTETQYF. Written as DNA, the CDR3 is TGTGCCAGCAGCTTAGATACTGAGACCCAGTACTTC.

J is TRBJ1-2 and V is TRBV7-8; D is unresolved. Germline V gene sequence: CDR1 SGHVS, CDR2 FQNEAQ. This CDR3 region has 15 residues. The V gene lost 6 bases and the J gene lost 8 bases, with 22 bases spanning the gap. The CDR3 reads CASRPILGSQSGYTF. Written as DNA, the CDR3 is TGTGCCAGCAGACCAATACTCGGGTCTCAGAGCGGCTACACCTTC.

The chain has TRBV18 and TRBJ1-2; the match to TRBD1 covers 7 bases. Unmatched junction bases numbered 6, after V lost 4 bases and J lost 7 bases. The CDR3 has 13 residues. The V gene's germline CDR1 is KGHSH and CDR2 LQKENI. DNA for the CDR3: TGTGCCAGCTCACTTGGACAGGATGGTGGCTACACCTTC. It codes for CASSLGQDGGYTF. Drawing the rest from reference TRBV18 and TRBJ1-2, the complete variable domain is NAGVMQNPRHLVRRRGQEARLRCSPMKGHSHVYWYRQLPEEGLKFMVYLQKENIIDESGMPKERFSAEFPKEGPSILRIQQVVRGDSAAYFCASSLGQDGGYTFGSGTRLTVV.

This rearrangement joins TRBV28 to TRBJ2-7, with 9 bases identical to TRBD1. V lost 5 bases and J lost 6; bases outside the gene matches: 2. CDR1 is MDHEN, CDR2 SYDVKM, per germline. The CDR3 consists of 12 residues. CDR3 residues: CASSPQGAEQYF. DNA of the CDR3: TGTGCCAGCAGTCCACAGGGGGCCGAGCAGTACTTC.

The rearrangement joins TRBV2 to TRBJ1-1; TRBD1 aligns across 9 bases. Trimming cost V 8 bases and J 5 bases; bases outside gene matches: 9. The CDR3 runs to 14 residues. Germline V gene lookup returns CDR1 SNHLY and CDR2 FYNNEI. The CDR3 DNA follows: TGTGCCAGCGTACGGGACAGGGCAAGGACTGAAGCTTTCTTT. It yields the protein CASVRDRARTEAFF.

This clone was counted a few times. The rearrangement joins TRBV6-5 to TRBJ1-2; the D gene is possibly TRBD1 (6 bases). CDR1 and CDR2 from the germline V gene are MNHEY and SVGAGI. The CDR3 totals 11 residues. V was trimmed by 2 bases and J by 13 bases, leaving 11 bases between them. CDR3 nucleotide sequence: TGTGCCAGCAGTTACCTGGGGGCCTCCACCTTC. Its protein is CASSYLGASTF.

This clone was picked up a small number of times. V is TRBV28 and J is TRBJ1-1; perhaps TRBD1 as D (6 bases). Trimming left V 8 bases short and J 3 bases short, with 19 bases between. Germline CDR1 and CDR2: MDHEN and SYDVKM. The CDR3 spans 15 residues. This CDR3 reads CASRGGGLIDTEAFF. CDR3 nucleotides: TGTGCCAGCCGAGGGGGGGGGCTCATTGACACTGAAGCTTTCTTT.

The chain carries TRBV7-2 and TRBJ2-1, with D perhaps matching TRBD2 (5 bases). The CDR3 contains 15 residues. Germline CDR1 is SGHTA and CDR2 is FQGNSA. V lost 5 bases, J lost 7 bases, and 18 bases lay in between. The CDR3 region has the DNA TGTGCCAGCAGCCCAGAACCCCTCCCGGGGAATGAGCAGTTCTTC. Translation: CASSPEPLPGNEQFF.

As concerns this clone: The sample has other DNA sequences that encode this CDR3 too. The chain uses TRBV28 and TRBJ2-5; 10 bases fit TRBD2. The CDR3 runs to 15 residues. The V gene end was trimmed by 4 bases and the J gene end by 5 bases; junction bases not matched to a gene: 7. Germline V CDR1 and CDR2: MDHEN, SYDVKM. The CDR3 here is CASSWTSGAQETQYF. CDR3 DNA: TGTGCCAGCAGTTGGACTAGCGGCGCCCAGGAGACCCAGTACTTC. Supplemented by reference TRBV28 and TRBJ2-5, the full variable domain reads DVKVTQSSRYLVKRTGEKVFLECVQDMDHENMFWYRQDPGLGLRLIYFSYDVKMKEKGDIPEGYSVSREKKERFSLILESASTNQTSMYLCASSWTSGAQETQYFGPGTRLLVL.

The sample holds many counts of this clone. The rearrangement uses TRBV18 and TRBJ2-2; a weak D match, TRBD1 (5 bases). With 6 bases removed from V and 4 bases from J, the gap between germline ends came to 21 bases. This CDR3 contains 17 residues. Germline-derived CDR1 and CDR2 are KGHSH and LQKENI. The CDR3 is CASSPGLQGQGTGELFF. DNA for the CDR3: TGTGCCAGCTCCCCCGGGCTACAAGGCCAGGGCACCGGGGAGCTGTTTTTT.

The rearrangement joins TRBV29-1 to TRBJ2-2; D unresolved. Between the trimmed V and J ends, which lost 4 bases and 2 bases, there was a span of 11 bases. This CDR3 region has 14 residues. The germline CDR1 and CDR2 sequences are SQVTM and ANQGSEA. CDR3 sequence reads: CSVGSGQNTGELFF. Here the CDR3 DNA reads TGCAGCGTTGGATCGGGTCAAAACACCGGGGAGCTGTTTTTT.

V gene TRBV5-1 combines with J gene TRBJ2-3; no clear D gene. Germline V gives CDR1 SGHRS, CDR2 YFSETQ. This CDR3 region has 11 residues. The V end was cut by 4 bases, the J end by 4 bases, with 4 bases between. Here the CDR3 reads CASSTSDTQYF. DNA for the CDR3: TGCGCCAGCAGCACCTCAGATACGCAGTATTTT.